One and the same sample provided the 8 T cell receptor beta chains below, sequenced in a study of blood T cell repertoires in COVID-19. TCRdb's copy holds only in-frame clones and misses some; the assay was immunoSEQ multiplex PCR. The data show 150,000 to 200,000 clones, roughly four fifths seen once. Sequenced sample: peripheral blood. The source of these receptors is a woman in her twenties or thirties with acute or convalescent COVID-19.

The CDR3 coding sequence is TGTGCCAGCAGCCCGGGACAGGGGACCGTAGTACGCTACGAGCAGTACTTC. This translates into CASSPGQGTVVRYEQYF. The V and J genes are TRBV4-2 and TRBJ2-7, with TRBD1 matching 10 bases. The CDR3 loop spans 17 amino acids. V was clipped by 4 bases and J by 3 bases; unmatched bases: 12. Germline CDR1 LGHNA, CDR2 YNFKEQ.

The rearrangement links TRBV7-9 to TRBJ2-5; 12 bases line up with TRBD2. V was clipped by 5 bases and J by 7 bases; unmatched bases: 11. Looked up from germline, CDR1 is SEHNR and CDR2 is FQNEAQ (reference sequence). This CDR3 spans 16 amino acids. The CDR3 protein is CASSPTSGGPVTTQYF. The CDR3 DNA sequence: TGTGCCAGCAGCCCGACTAGCGGGGGACCGGTCACGACCCAGTACTTC.

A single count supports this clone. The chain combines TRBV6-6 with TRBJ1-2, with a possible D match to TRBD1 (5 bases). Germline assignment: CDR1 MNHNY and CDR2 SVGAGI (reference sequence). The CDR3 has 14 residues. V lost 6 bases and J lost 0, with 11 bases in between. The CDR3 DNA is TGTGCCAGCAGGCGGGACGGAGCTAACTATGGCTACACCTTC. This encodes CASRRDGANYGYTF.

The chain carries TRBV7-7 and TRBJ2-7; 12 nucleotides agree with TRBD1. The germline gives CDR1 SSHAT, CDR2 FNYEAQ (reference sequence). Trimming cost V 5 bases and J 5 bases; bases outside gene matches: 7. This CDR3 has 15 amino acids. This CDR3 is CASSRGTGGLDEQYF. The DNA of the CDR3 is TGTGCCAGCAGCCGCGGGACAGGGGGCCTTGACGAGCAGTACTTC. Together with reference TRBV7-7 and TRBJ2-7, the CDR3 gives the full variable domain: GAGVSQSPRYKVTKRGQDVTLRCDPISSHATLYWYQQALGQGPEFLTYFNYEAQPDKSGLPSDRFSAERPEGSISTLTIQRTEQRDSAMYRCASSRGTGGLDEQYFGPGTRLTVT.

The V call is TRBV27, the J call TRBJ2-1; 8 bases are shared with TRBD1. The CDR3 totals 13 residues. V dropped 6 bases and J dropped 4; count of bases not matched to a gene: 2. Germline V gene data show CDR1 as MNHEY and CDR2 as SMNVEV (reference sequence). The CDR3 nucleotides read TGTGCCAGCAGACAGGGGGGTTACAATGAGCAGTTCTTC. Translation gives CASRQGGYNEQFF.

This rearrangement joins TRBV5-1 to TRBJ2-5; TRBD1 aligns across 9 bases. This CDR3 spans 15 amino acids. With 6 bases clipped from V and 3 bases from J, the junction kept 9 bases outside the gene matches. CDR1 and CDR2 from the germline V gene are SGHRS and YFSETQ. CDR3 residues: CASNSGQGKEETQYF. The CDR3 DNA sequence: TGCGCCAGCAACTCGGGACAGGGAAAGGAAGAGACCCAGTACTTC.

CDR3 region: CASSSRLAGASSRETQYF. DNA of the CDR3: TGTGCCAGCAGCTCCCGACTAGCGGGGGCCTCTTCGCGGGAGACCCAGTACTTC. J is TRBJ2-5 and V is TRBV5-4; TRBD2 agrees at 12 bases. Germline CDR1 is SGHNT and CDR2 is YYREEE (reference sequence). V dropped 3 bases and J dropped 5; count of bases not matched to a gene: 14. The CDR3 sequence is 18 residues long.

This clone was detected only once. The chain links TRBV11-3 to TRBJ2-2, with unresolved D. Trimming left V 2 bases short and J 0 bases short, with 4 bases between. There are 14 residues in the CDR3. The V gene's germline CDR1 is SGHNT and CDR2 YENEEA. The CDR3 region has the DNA TGTGCCAGCAGCTTATCCGCGAACACCGGGGAGCTGTTTTTT. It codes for CASSLSANTGELFF.